The 24 T cell receptor beta chains below come from one sample, sequenced in a study of blood T cell repertoires in COVID-19. The method was immunoSEQ multiplex PCR; TCRdb's version includes in-frame clones alone and lacks a portion of them. The data hold some 180,000 clones, with about 83% observed a single time. The sequenced material came from peripheral blood. These receptors all stem from an elderly woman with COVID-19, enrolled during active disease.

This rearrangement joins TRBV18 to TRBJ1-5; tentatively, D is TRBD1 (5 bases). The ends were cut back, 2 bases at V and 0 bases at J, with 14 bases in the middle. Germline CDR1 KGHSH, CDR2 LQKENI. The CDR3 has 17 amino acids. The CDR3 here is CASSPLAGPHSNQPQHF. The CDR3 region has the DNA TGTGCCAGCTCACCATTGGCGGGGCCACATAGCAATCAGCCCCAGCATTTT.

This clone was seen more than once but under ten times. The chain is built from TRBV18 and TRBJ1-2; 8 nucleotides line up with TRBD1. The CDR3 sequence is 15 residues long. The V gene's germline CDR1 is KGHSH and CDR2 LQKENI. The V segment lost 1 base and the J segment 7 bases; nucleotides outside the gene matches: 8. The CDR3 here is CASSPLSGGEVGYTF. CDR3 nucleotides: TGTGCCAGCTCACCACTGTCAGGGGGCGAGGTTGGCTACACCTTC.

V gene TRBV19 combines with J gene TRBJ1-4; D not resolved. V lost 6 bases, J lost 6 bases, and 5 bases lay in between. This CDR3 contains 11 residues. Germline V CDR1 and CDR2: LNHDA, SQIVND (reference sequence). CDR3 coding DNA: TGTGCCAGTAGCTTAGATGAAAAACTGTTTTTT. Translation: CASSLDEKLFF.

The rearrangement links TRBV28 to TRBJ2-7; D is undetermined. The CDR3 spans 11 residues. Germline lookup yields CDR1 MDHEN and CDR2 SYDVKM. Trimming cost V 3 bases and J 5 bases, with 5 bases left between them. CDR3 nucleotide sequence: TGTGCCAGCAGTTTCGCGCACGAGCAGTACTTC. It encodes CASSFAHEQYF.

CDR3 loop: CASRAQTSSPLHF. In DNA, the CDR3 is TGTGCCAGTAGGGCCCAGACATCTTCACCCCTCCACTTT. V is TRBV19 and J is TRBJ1-6; no clear D gene. V dropped 6 bases and J dropped 9 bases, with 12 bases sitting between them. Germline V gene data show CDR1 as LNHDA and CDR2 as SQIVND (reference sequence). This CDR3 has 13 residues.

V gene TRBV19 combines with J gene TRBJ1-5; 7 bases are a match to TRBD1. The J segment lost 4 bases and the V segment lost 2 bases, leaving 14 bases of the junction unmatched. Germline V CDR1 and CDR2: LNHDA, SQIVND (reference sequence). The CDR3 totals 18 residues. The CDR3 nucleotides are TGTGCCAGTAGTATATTCAGCTTTGACTCGACAGGGAATCAGCCCCAGCATTTT. This encodes CASSIFSFDSTGNQPQHF.

This clone was picked up a small number of times. The V gene is TRBV5-6, the J gene TRBJ2-7; TRBD1 matches at 10 bases. Germline lookup yields CDR1 SGHDT and CDR2 YYEEEE. The CDR3 has 15 residues. J was trimmed by 5 bases and V by 4 bases; bases with no gene match: 9. The CDR3: CASSPTGGVKNEQYF. CDR3 nucleotide sequence: TGTGCCAGCAGCCCGACAGGGGGCGTCAAAAACGAGCAGTACTTC.

The genes are TRBV18 and TRBJ1-2; D gene uncertain. Germline loops: CDR1 KGHSH, CDR2 LQKENI. The CDR3 extends over 13 amino acids. V was clipped by 3 bases and J by 4 bases, with 9 bases between them. CDR3 in amino acids: CASSPLRGYGYTF. The CDR3 DNA follows: TGTGCCAGCTCACCGCTCCGGGGCTATGGCTACACCTTC.

In this sample, this clone turned up a few times. The rearrangement joins TRBV27 to TRBJ1-6; D is unresolved. Germline CDR1 and CDR2: MNHEY and SMNVEV (reference sequence). Deletions cut 0 bases from V and 11 bases from J, with 8 bases between. This CDR3 is built from 13 residues. CDR3 DNA sequence: TGTGCCAGCAGTTTATCGATCGGTGCACCCCTCCACTTT. The encoded protein is CASSLSIGAPLHF.

This rearrangement joins TRBV2 to TRBJ2-3; 8 nucleotides align to TRBD2. V was clipped by 3 bases and J by 8 bases; unmatched bases: 10. The CDR3 is made up of 15 amino acids. In germline, CDR1 is SNHLY, CDR2 FYNNEI. The CDR3 coding sequence is TGTGCCAGCAGTGACCAGCGGGGGTCCCTTGGTACGCAGTATTTT. The encoded protein is CASSDQRGSLGTQYF.

The V and J genes are TRBV5-1 and TRBJ2-3, with D hard to call. CDR1 is SGHRS and CDR2 is YFSETQ in the germline V gene. V dropped 0 bases and J dropped 7 bases, with 9 bases sitting between them. This CDR3 comprises 13 residues. The CDR3 here is CASSLVVSHTQYF. The CDR3 nucleotides are TGCGCCAGCAGCTTGGTTGTTAGCCATACGCAGTATTTT.

This clone occurred a few times. The V and J genes are TRBV2 and TRBJ2-5; 8 bases map to TRBD1. CDR1 is SNHLY, CDR2 FYNNEI, per germline. The V gene end was trimmed by 6 bases and the J gene end by 5 bases; junction bases not matched to a gene: 8. The CDR3 is made up of 14 amino acids. DNA of the CDR3: TGTGCCAGCAGCGCCCAGGGGGCTTACGAGACCCAGTACTTC. Protein sequence: CASSAQGAYETQYF.

The V gene is TRBV6-1, the J gene TRBJ1-6; TRBD1 might be the D (6 bases). Germline values: CDR1 MNHNS, CDR2 SASEGT. V lost 3 bases, J lost 1 base, and 19 bases lay in between. The CDR3 covers 19 residues. CDR3 nucleotide sequence: TGTGCCAGCAGTGATATGGGGGCGCTTTATATGTCCTATAATTCACCCCTCCACTTT. Translating gives CASSDMGALYMSYNSPLHF.

The count of this clone is one. This chain connects TRBV27 to TRBJ2-4; possible D gene TRBD1, 6 bases. The CDR3 spans 16 residues. The germline V and J ends were trimmed by 2 bases and 2 bases, with 13 bases remaining between them. The germline V gene encodes CDR1 MNHEY and CDR2 SMNVEV (reference sequence). CDR3 amino acids: CASSLRAGETKNIQYF. The CDR3 DNA is TGTGCCAGCAGTTTAAGGGCAGGGGAAACCAAAAACATTCAGTACTTC.

The chain uses TRBV18 and TRBJ1-1; TRBD1 matches 11 bases. CDR3 length: 13 amino acids. Germline trimming cut 5 bases from V and 5 bases from J; bases unmatched to any gene: 1. Per germline, CDR1 KGHSH and CDR2 LQKENI. The DNA for the CDR3 is TGTGCCAGCTCAGGACAGGGGGCGACTGAAGCTTTCTTT. Its protein is CASSGQGATEAFF.

This clone was detected only a few times. The gene calls are TRBV29-1 and TRBJ1-2; 7 bases map to TRBD1. The CDR3 has 11 residues. Per germline, CDR1 SQVTM and CDR2 ANQGSEA. Trimming removed 4 bases from V and 4 bases from J; junction bases left unmatched: 0. CDR3 loop: CSVGQGYGYTF. As DNA, the CDR3 is TGCAGCGTTGGACAGGGCTATGGCTACACCTTC. Full variable domain (remainder filled in from reference TRBV29-1 and TRBJ1-2): SAVISQKPSRDICQRGTSLTIQCQVDSQVTMMFWYRQQPGQSLTLIATANQGSEATYESGFVIDKFPISRPNLTFSTLTVSNMSPEDSSIYLCSVGQGYGYTFGSGTRLTVV.

This chain joins TRBV5-1 and TRBJ2-1; TRBD1 might be the D (6 bases). Trimming removed 4 bases from V and 2 bases from J, with 10 bases in between. The germline V gene has CDR1 SGHRS and CDR2 YFSETQ. This CDR3 has 14 residues. Written as DNA, the CDR3 is TGCGCCAGCAGCCAACAGGGCCCCTACAATGAGCAGTTCTTC. Translation: CASSQQGPYNEQFF.

This chain connects TRBV18 to TRBJ1-6; maybe TRBD1 (5 bases). CDR1 is KGHSH, CDR2 LQKENI, per germline. Trimming shortened V by 6 bases and J by 12 bases, and 21 bases separated the two germline ends. The CDR3 loop spans 15 amino acids. The CDR3, as DNA: TGTGCCAGCTCTGAGCGGGCCAGGGCGCATGGACCCCTCCACTTT. It codes for CASSERARAHGPLHF.

This chain joins TRBV5-1 and TRBJ2-2, with D possibly TRBD1 on 6 matching bases. The V and J ends lost 4 bases and 1 base respectively, with 17 bases between them. CDR1 and CDR2 from the germline V gene are SGHRS and YFSETQ. The CDR3 extends over 17 amino acids. The CDR3 bases are TGCGCCAGCAGCACGGATGGGGACACCGGGAACACCGGGGAGCTGTTTTTT. Amino acid sequence: CASSTDGDTGNTGELFF.

The chain has TRBV7-8 and TRBJ2-7, with TRBD1 as a possible D gene (5 bases). The CDR3 extends over 14 amino acids. V was shortened by 5 bases and J by 4 bases, with 15 bases between the two germline ends. Germline values: CDR1 SGHVS, CDR2 FQNEAQ. The CDR3 DNA reads TGTGCCAGCAGCGCAGTCAGGGTATCTTACGAGCAGTACTTC. Translation gives CASSAVRVSYEQYF.

This chain links TRBV6-5 with TRBJ1-2; a weak D match, TRBD1 (5 bases). In germline, CDR1 is MNHEY, CDR2 SVGAGI. The CDR3 sequence is 12 residues long. V was clipped by 7 bases and J by 9 bases, with 15 bases between them. CDR3 residues: CASTQTVGSYTF. The CDR3 DNA follows: TGTGCCAGCACTCAGACAGTTGGTAGCTACACCTTC.

The sample holds a few counts of this clone. The V call is TRBV7-9, the J call TRBJ2-7, with a weak D call TRBD2 (6 bases). The CDR3 runs to 14 residues. CDR1 and CDR2 from the germline V gene are SEHNR and FQNEAQ (reference sequence). V was trimmed by 1 base and J by 3 bases, leaving 10 bases between them. CDR3 sequence reads: CASSLGDSYYEQYF. DNA for the CDR3: TGTGCCAGCAGCTTAGGGGACTCCTACTACGAGCAGTACTTC.

This chain connects TRBV7-8 to TRBJ1-6, with 10 bases identical to TRBD1. The CDR3 length is 17 residues. Germline lookup yields CDR1 SGHVS and CDR2 FQNEAQ. J was trimmed by 9 bases and V by 5 bases; bases with no gene match: 13. The CDR3 nucleotides are TGTGCCAGCAGCCTCCGGACAGGGGGGGAGTCGAGTTCACCCCTCCACTTT. Its protein is CASSLRTGGESSSPLHF.

This clone is a singleton in its sample. V and J are TRBV30 and TRBJ1-3; D gene unclear. Per germline, CDR1 GTSNPN and CDR2 SVGIG (reference sequence). V lost 0 bases, J lost 2 bases, and 5 bases lay in between. The CDR3 contains 13 residues. CDR3 residues: CAWSVSTGNTIYF. Written as DNA, the CDR3 is TGTGCCTGGAGTGTGTCCACTGGAAACACCATATATTTT.